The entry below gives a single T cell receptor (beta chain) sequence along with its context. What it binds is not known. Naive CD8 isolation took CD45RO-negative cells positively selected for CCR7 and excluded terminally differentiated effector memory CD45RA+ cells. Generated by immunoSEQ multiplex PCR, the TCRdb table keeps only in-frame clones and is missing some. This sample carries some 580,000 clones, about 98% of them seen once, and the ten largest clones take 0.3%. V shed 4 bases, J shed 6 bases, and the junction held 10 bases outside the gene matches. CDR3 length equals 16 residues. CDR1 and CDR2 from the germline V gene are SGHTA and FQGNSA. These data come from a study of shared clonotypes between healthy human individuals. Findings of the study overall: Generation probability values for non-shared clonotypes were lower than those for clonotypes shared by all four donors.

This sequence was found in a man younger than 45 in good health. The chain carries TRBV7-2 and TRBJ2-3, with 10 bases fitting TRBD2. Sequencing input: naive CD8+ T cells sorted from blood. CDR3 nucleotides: TGTGCCAGCAGCTCCATAGCGGGAGGACTTGGGGATACGCAGTATTTT. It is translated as CASSSIAGGLGDTQYF.